This T cell receptor beta chain stems from a study of high-grade serous ovarian cancer treatment subgroups. Study context: Samples averaged around 13,000 reads and approximately 7,000 unique TCR beta rearrangements.

Overall study results and limits: These tumor repertoires lack spatial information from bulk sequencing. TCR relatedness rose with neoantigen level and trended with mutation load. Tumors within one patient showed repertoire similarity of about 0.095 to 0.85.

Concerning this clone itself: Its antigen is not known.

The tumor samples were collected prior to definitive surgery or chemotherapy. Profiled with immunoSEQ multiplex PCR; TCRdb holds only in-frame clones, not every one. The sample contains thousands of clones, over 65% of which appear only once. The sequencing sample was made of tumor tissue. This receptor was obtained from a human donor with high-grade serous ovarian cancer.

CDR3 loop: CASSPTGSKGNEQFF. The DNA of the CDR3 is TGTGCCAGCAGCCCGACAGGGTCCAAGGGGAATGAGCAGTTCTTC. This chain connects TRBV7-7 to TRBJ2-1, with 7 positions matching TRBD1. Germline V gene data show CDR1 as SSHAT and CDR2 as FNYEAQ (reference sequence). With V trimmed by 5 bases and J by 7 bases, 11 bases remained unmatched. CDR3 size: 15 residues.